Following are 13 T cell receptor beta chains from one sample sequenced in a study of cytomegalovirus exposure and HLA in healthy donors. The PCR used 60 Vbeta and 13 Jbeta primers. TCRdb's table, derived via immunoSEQ multiplex PCR, lists solely in-frame clones and lacks some. Of roughly 120,000 clones in the sample, about 80% were seen once. Sample: PBMCs. Receptor source: a human donor in good health.

This clone came up once. V gene TRBV28 combines with J gene TRBJ1-5, with D uncertain. V was shortened by 2 bases and J by 0 bases, with 14 bases between the two germline ends. The CDR3 length is 17 residues. Per germline, CDR1 MDHEN and CDR2 SYDVKM. The CDR3: CASSLEPREYSNQPQHF. The CDR3 DNA is TGTGCCAGCAGTTTAGAACCGAGGGAATATAGCAATCAGCCCCAGCATTTT.

The chain links TRBV5-4 to TRBJ2-3; a possible D gene is TRBD1 (5 bases). The CDR3 length is 14 residues. Per germline, CDR1 SGHNT and CDR2 YYREEE (reference sequence). V was shortened by 6 bases and J by 0 bases, with 11 bases between the two germline ends. Written as DNA, the CDR3 is TGTGCCAGCAAGGGGTACACTAGCACAGATACGCAGTATTTT. It encodes CASKGYTSTDTQYF.

This rearrangement joins TRBV4-1 to TRBJ2-1; D is perhaps TRBD2 (7 bases). The V gene's germline CDR1 is MGHRA and CDR2 YSYEKL. There are 15 residues in the CDR3. Trimming pared 6 bases from V and 8 bases from J, leaving 20 bases between. For the CDR3, the DNA is TGCGCCAGCAGGCCCCTGGGGGGGGGCGTAGATGAGCAGTTCTTC. Translating gives CASRPLGGGVDEQFF.

The chain employs TRBV7-2 and TRBJ1-5; 7 positions agree with TRBD1. The trim removed 5 bases at V and 9 bases at J, leaving 10 bases unmatched. The CDR3 contains 14 residues. Germline V gene data show CDR1 as SGHTA and CDR2 as FQGNSA. CDR3 nucleotide sequence: TGTGCCAGCAGCCGTGACAGGGAAATTTGGCCCCAGCATTTT. It is translated as CASSRDREIWPQHF.

The chain has TRBV5-1 and TRBJ2-1; maybe TRBD1 (5 bases). Between the trimmed V and J ends, which lost 1 base and 9 bases, there was a span of 11 bases. CDR3 length equals 13 residues. CDR1 SGHRS and CDR2 YFSETQ come from the germline V gene. CDR3 amino acids: CASSLLQVGEQFF. The CDR3 region has the DNA TGCGCCAGCAGCTTGCTACAGGTGGGTGAGCAGTTCTTC. Supplemented by reference TRBV5-1 and TRBJ2-1, the full variable domain reads KAGVTQTPRYLIKTRGQQVTLSCSPISGHRSVSWYQQTPGQGLQFLFEYFSETQRNKGNFPGRFSGRQFSNSRSEMNVSTLELGDSALYLCASSLLQVGEQFFGPGTRLTVL.

This clone came up a few times. This sequence joins TRBV5-1 and TRBJ2-1; 8 bases fit TRBD2. CDR3 length: 15 amino acids. J was trimmed by 7 bases and V by 7 bases; bases with no gene match: 13. From germline, CDR1 is SGHRS and CDR2 YFSETQ. The CDR3 loop is CASSGRAGVRNEQFF. CDR3 coding DNA: TGCGCCAGCTCCGGGCGAGCGGGGGTTCGAAATGAGCAGTTCTTC. The complete variable domain, with remaining parts taken from reference TRBV5-1 and TRBJ2-1, reads KAGVTQTPRYLIKTRGQQVTLSCSPISGHRSVSWYQQTPGQGLQFLFEYFSETQRNKGNFPGRFSGRQFSNSRSEMNVSTLELGDSALYLCASSGRAGVRNEQFFGPGTRLTVL.

V and J are TRBV4-2 and TRBJ1-1, with D hard to call. V was cut by 0 bases and J by 1 base, with 15 bases left in between. Germline V gene sequence: CDR1 LGHNA, CDR2 YNFKEQ. There are 17 residues in the CDR3. CDR3: CASSQEAPSARNTEAFF. CDR3 sequence (DNA): TGTGCCAGCAGCCAAGAGGCCCCGAGTGCTAGGAACACTGAAGCTTTCTTT.

V gene TRBV2 combines with J gene TRBJ1-6; D uncertain. The CDR3 sequence is 15 residues long. Trimming shortened V by 4 bases and J by 8 bases, and 15 bases separated the two germline ends. CDR1 and CDR2 from the germline V gene are SNHLY and FYNNEI. The CDR3 region is CASSALAGGDSPLHF. CDR3 in DNA: TGTGCCAGCAGTGCCCTGGCGGGCGGAGATTCACCCCTCCACTTT.

This chain joins TRBV7-8 and TRBJ2-1; a weak D match, TRBD2 (5 bases). The V end was cut by 7 bases, the J end by 4 bases, with 8 bases between. CDR1 and CDR2 (germline): SGHVS, FQNEAQ. The CDR3 is 12 amino acids. CDR3 DNA sequence: TGTGCCAGCAAACCGGGGTACAATGAGCAGTTCTTC. Protein product: CASKPGYNEQFF.

The CDR3 reads CASRGQSEQYF. The CDR3 region has the DNA TGTGCCAGCAGAGGACAGTCAGAGCAGTACTTC. The chain recombines TRBV2 with TRBJ2-7; possible D gene TRBD1, 6 bases. V was shortened by 6 bases and J by 7 bases, with 10 bases between the two germline ends. Germline CDR1 reads SNHLY; CDR2 reads FYNNEI. The CDR3 has 11 residues.

This clone was seen a single time. Compared with germline, one end of the junction differs, possibly owing to a read error. This rearrangement joins TRBV2 to TRBJ1-5; D is possibly TRBD1 (5 bases). CDR1 is SNHLY and CDR2 is FYNNEI in the germline V gene. The CDR3 totals 19 residues. The CDR3 sequence is CASSEGWQGGKGGNQPQHF. CDR3 sequence (DNA): TGTGCCAGCAGCGAAGGGTGGCAGGGAGGAAAGGGTGGCAATCAGCCCCAGCATTTT.

About this clone: One junction end disagrees with the germline gene, perhaps due to a read error. The V gene is TRBV10-3, the J gene TRBJ2-1, with D maybe TRBD2 (6 bases). This CDR3 comprises 15 residues. Germline CDR1 is ENHRY and CDR2 is SYGVKD. In nucleotides, the CDR3 is TGTGCCATCAGAGATGCCCGGGACTCCGACAATGAGCAGTTCTTC. Translated, it gives CAIRDARDSDNEQFF.

This clone was seen a single time. The V gene is TRBV4-1, the J gene TRBJ2-1; 8 nucleotides line up with TRBD2. The J segment lost 4 bases and the V segment lost 4 bases, leaving 12 bases of the junction unmatched. CDR1 MGHRA and CDR2 YSYEKL come from the germline V gene. The CDR3 loop spans 17 amino acids. CDR3 coding DNA: TGCGCCAGCAGCCCCGACCGGGGGGGCCTGAATTACAATGAGCAGTTCTTC. Amino acid sequence: CASSPDRGGLNYNEQFF.